What follows are 26 T cell receptor beta chains derived from one specimen sequenced in a study of somatic mutations in cytotoxic T cells in rheumatoid arthritis. Sequencing was performed with immunoSEQ multiplex PCR; in TCRdb, only in-frame clones are kept and a portion is missing. The sample shows fewer than 25,000 clones, roughly 80% of them seen only once. Sequencing was performed on CD8+ T cells sorted from blood. The receptors shown here come from a woman aged 45-65 years in good health.

In its sample, this clone was seen once. The chain couples TRBV6-5 to TRBJ1-2; D remains ambiguous. CDR3 size: 15 residues. CDR1 and CDR2 (germline): MNHEY, SVGAGI. V lost 5 bases, J lost 4 bases, and 17 bases lay in between. The CDR3 sequence is CASSPGSISPYGYTF. For the CDR3, the DNA is TGTGCCAGCAGTCCCGGGTCTATATCTCCCTATGGCTACACCTTC.

This rearrangement joins TRBV2 to TRBJ1-5; 7 positions match TRBD1. Germline CDR1 is SNHLY and CDR2 is FYNNEI. CDR3 size: 14 residues. V lost 5 bases to trimming and J lost 2 bases; unmatched junction nucleotides: 3. This CDR3 is CASSPTGGNQPQHF. CDR3 nucleotides: TGTGCCAGCAGTCCCACAGGGGGCAATCAGCCCCAGCATTTT.

The V gene is TRBV9, the J gene TRBJ2-1; TRBD1 agrees at 7 bases. The ends lost 0 bases at V and 4 bases at J; junction bases unmatched: 7. CDR1 is SGDLS, CDR2 YYNGEE, per germline. The CDR3 runs to 16 residues. In DNA form, the CDR3 reads TGTGCCAGCAGCGTAGGAGGGGCAGGGGGTTACAATGAGCAGTTCTTC. As protein: CASSVGGAGGYNEQFF.

The CDR3 DNA follows: TGTGCCAGCAGCCAGGTTGGACAGCCTAGAGATGAGCAGTTCTTC. Its protein product is CASSQVGQPRDEQFF. V is TRBV14 and J is TRBJ2-1, with TRBD1 as a possible D gene (6 bases). Looked up from germline, CDR1 is SGHDN and CDR2 is FVKESK. The V gene lost 3 bases and the J gene lost 8 bases, with 17 bases spanning the gap. The CDR3 is 15 residues long.

This chain connects TRBV27 to TRBJ2-1; 11 nucleotides line up with TRBD2. This CDR3 has 18 residues. CDR1 is MNHEY and CDR2 is SMNVEV in the germline V gene (reference sequence). V gave up 6 bases and J gave up 8 bases; unmatched junction bases: 18. The CDR3 nucleotides read TGTGCCAGCAGCCAACATACAATTAGCGGGGGGGTAGGAGATGAGCAGTTCTTC. Encoded protein: CASSQHTISGGVGDEQFF.

This clone was counted only a few times. V gene TRBV5-1 combines with J gene TRBJ1-1; 11 positions agree with TRBD1. The trim removed 3 bases at V and 7 bases at J, leaving 5 bases unmatched. Looked up from germline, CDR1 is SGHRS and CDR2 is YFSETQ. The CDR3 contains 14 residues. CDR3 sequence reads: CASSSKGTGGEAFF. Written as DNA, the CDR3 is TGCGCCAGCAGCTCAAAGGGGACAGGGGGTGAAGCTTTCTTT.

The J gene is TRBJ2-5, the V gene TRBV13; 7 bases match TRBD1. Per germline, CDR1 PRHDT and CDR2 FYEKMQ (reference sequence). J gave up 0 bases and V 5 bases, and 6 bases lay outside the gene matches. The CDR3 runs to 15 residues. CDR3 nucleotides: TGTGCCAGCAGCCCGCTCGGACAGGACCAAGAGACCCAGTACTTC. This codes for CASSPLGQDQETQYF.

The rearrangement joins TRBV27 to TRBJ2-5; 7 nucleotides match TRBD1. J lost 2 bases, V lost 5 bases, and 5 bases had no gene match. Germline V lookup: CDR1 MNHEY, CDR2 SMNVEV (reference sequence). The CDR3 covers 14 residues. The CDR3 spells CASSPWDSQETQYF. The CDR3 DNA follows: TGTGCCAGCAGTCCCTGGGACAGTCAAGAGACCCAGTACTTC.

The V gene is TRBV7-6, the J gene TRBJ1-1, with D perhaps TRBD1 (5 bases). The ends were cut back, 4 bases at V and 5 bases at J, with 14 bases in the middle. Per germline, CDR1 SGHVS and CDR2 FNYEAQ. CDR3 length: 14 amino acids. CDR3: CASSSKWGDTEAFF. The DNA of the CDR3 is TGTGCCAGCAGCTCGAAATGGGGGGATACTGAAGCTTTCTTT.

The rearrangement uses TRBV19 and TRBJ2-1, with TRBD2 identical over 12 bases. CDR3 length: 15 residues. Per the germline V gene, CDR1 is LNHDA and CDR2 is SQIVND (reference sequence). V lost 0 bases to trimming and J lost 8 bases; unmatched junction nucleotides: 2. CDR3 DNA: TGTGCCAGTAGTATAGAGCTAGCGGGGGGGTATGAGCAGTTCTTC. As protein: CASSIELAGGYEQFF.

V gene TRBV25-1 combines with J gene TRBJ2-7; maybe TRBD1 (5 bases). Germline values: CDR1 MGHDK, CDR2 SYGVNS. V lost 3 bases and J lost 4, with 10 bases in between. This CDR3 comprises 13 residues. The DNA for the CDR3 is TGTGCCAGCAGTGAGGGGCCGCATTACGAGCAGTACTTC. It translates to CASSEGPHYEQYF.

The table lists this clone with a count of one. The rearrangement links TRBV7-6 to TRBJ2-5; unclear D gene. V was cut by 2 bases and J by 1 base, with 8 bases left in between. Germline V gene lookup returns CDR1 SGHVS and CDR2 FNYEAQ. This CDR3 comprises 14 residues. The CDR3 bases are TGTGCCAGCAGCTTAAGCACTACCCAAGAGACCCAGTACTTC. Its translation: CASSLSTTQETQYF.

The rearrangement joins TRBV19 to TRBJ2-5; the D gene is possibly TRBD2 (6 bases). V lost 4 bases and J lost 2, with 14 bases in between. CDR3 size: 15 residues. Per germline, CDR1 LNHDA and CDR2 SQIVND (reference sequence). The CDR3 DNA reads as TGTGCCAGTAGTAGGGCAGGGAGGTGGCAAGAGACCCAGTACTTC. It translates to CASSRAGRWQETQYF.

The rearrangement links TRBV9 to TRBJ2-7, with TRBD2 as a possible D gene (6 bases). CDR1 SGDLS and CDR2 YYNGEE come from the germline V gene. The V end was cut by 2 bases, the J end by 0 bases, with 12 bases between. The CDR3 has 15 residues. The CDR3 nucleotides are TGTGCCAGCAGCGTTGGTGGGGGGTACTCCTACGAGCAGTACTTC. This gives the protein CASSVGGGYSYEQYF.

The chain has TRBV7-6 and TRBJ1-1, with TRBD1 matching over 8 bases. Unmatched junction bases numbered 6, after V lost 5 bases and J lost 10 bases. This CDR3 has 12 residues. CDR1 and CDR2 from the germline V gene are SGHVS and FNYEAQ. Here the CDR3 reads CASSGQQGGAFF. CDR3 DNA: TGTGCCAGCAGCGGACAACAGGGGGGAGCTTTCTTT.

The gene calls are TRBV27 and TRBJ1-1; D remains unclear. Trimming removed 3 bases from V and 1 base from J, with 6 bases in between. The CDR3 runs to 13 residues. CDR1 is MNHEY and CDR2 is SMNVEV in the germline V gene (reference sequence). The CDR3 loop reads CASSLGRNTEAFF. For the CDR3, the DNA is TGTGCCAGCAGTTTGGGTAGGAACACTGAAGCTTTCTTT.

This clone was counted a few times. The V gene is TRBV14, the J gene TRBJ2-7; unclear D gene. Germline V gene sequence: CDR1 SGHDN, CDR2 FVKESK. The ends were cut back, 4 bases at V and 5 bases at J, with 12 bases in the middle. The CDR3 loop spans 13 amino acids. Here the CDR3 reads CASSLGVENEQYF. In nucleotides, the CDR3 is TGTGCCAGCAGCCTCGGCGTTGAAAACGAGCAGTACTTC.

This chain uses TRBV6-1 with TRBJ2-5; no reliable D call. The tail of the sequence fits TRBJ2-7 better, so the J call may be wrong. Germline lookup yields CDR1 MNHNS and CDR2 SASEGT. The CDR3 spans 15 residues. In nucleotides, the CDR3 is TGTGCCAGCAGTGAAGAAGGCGCGAGCTCCTACGAGCAGTACTTC. Translation: CASSEEGASSYEQYF.

This chain joins TRBV7-9 and TRBJ2-1; D tentatively fits TRBD1 or TRBD2 (5 bases each). The CDR3 is 14 amino acids. V dropped 1 base and J dropped 8 bases, with 12 bases sitting between them. Germline V gene sequence: CDR1 SEHNR, CDR2 FQNEAQ (reference sequence). This CDR3 reads CASSLVFGADEQFF. The DNA for the CDR3 is TGTGCCAGCAGCTTAGTGTTCGGGGCCGATGAGCAGTTCTTC.

The chain recombines TRBV7-6 with TRBJ2-2, with a tentative D call TRBD2 (5 bases). This CDR3 has 12 amino acids. Germline loops: CDR1 SGHVS, CDR2 FNYEAQ. V was trimmed by 6 bases and J by 6 bases, leaving 8 bases between them. CDR3 DNA sequence: TGTGCCAGCAGTTACGGGGCCGGGGAGCTGTTTTTT. As protein: CASSYGAGELFF.

V gene TRBV2 combines with J gene TRBJ2-3, with 10 bases lining up with TRBD1. V shed 4 bases and J 2 bases; nucleotides not matched to a gene: 0. CDR1 is SNHLY and CDR2 is FYNNEI in the germline V gene. The CDR3 has 14 amino acids. The DNA of the CDR3 is TGTGCCAGCAGTGGACAGGGGGCCACAGATACGCAGTATTTT. It yields the protein CASSGQGATDTQYF.

This chain uses TRBV9 with TRBJ1-1; D is unresolved. The ends were cut back, 0 bases at V and 5 bases at J, with 8 bases in the middle. Germline V gene sequence: CDR1 SGDLS, CDR2 YYNGEE. The CDR3 is made up of 13 amino acids. In DNA form, the CDR3 reads TGTGCCAGCAGCGTAGAGCTAGCGACTGAAGCTTTCTTT. Protein sequence: CASSVELATEAFF.

The rearrangement links TRBV6-6 to TRBJ2-3, with TRBD1 matching 8 bases. With 6 bases clipped from V and 3 bases from J, the junction kept 8 bases outside the gene matches. This CDR3 is built from 15 residues. Germline V gene sequence: CDR1 MNHNY, CDR2 SVGAGI (reference sequence). CDR3 sequence: CASSHRDRGTDTQYF. The DNA for the CDR3 is TGTGCCAGCAGCCACCGAGACAGGGGTACAGATACGCAGTATTTT.

A note on this clone: The same CDR3 also results from other DNA sequences found in this sample. The chain has TRBV7-9 and TRBJ2-1; 10 positions match TRBD2. The CDR3 is 16 residues long. Germline V gene lookup returns CDR1 SEHNR and CDR2 FQNEAQ (reference sequence). Trimming at V came to 4 bases and at J to 1 base, leaving 4 bases not matched to a gene. CDR3 sequence reads: CASSSRTSGSYNEQFF. For the CDR3, the DNA is TGTGCCAGCAGCTCTAGGACTAGCGGTTCCTACAATGAGCAGTTCTTC.

The rearrangement uses TRBV7-2 and TRBJ2-1, with D unresolved. Germline values: CDR1 SGHTA, CDR2 FQGNSA. This CDR3 comprises 12 residues. The V end was cut by 4 bases, the J end by 7 bases, with 8 bases between. The CDR3 bases are TGTGCCAGCAGCTCACACGGTAATGAGCAGTTCTTC. It specifies CASSSHGNEQFF.

The genes are TRBV5-5 and TRBJ2-7; D is unresolved. The CDR3 runs 15 residues. The V gene's germline CDR1 is SGHKS and CDR2 YYEKEE (reference sequence). The V end lost 0 bases, the J end lost 5 bases, and 15 bases lay between the germline ends. CDR3: CASSLEGRFYDEQYF. CDR3 DNA sequence: TGTGCCAGCAGCTTGGAGGGCAGATTTTACGACGAGCAGTACTTC.